This T cell receptor beta chain derives from a study of neurological immune-mediated disorders. Germline CDR1 SGHTA, CDR2 FQGTGA. The length of the CDR3 is 16 residues. Trimming stripped 8 bases from V and 1 base from J, with 19 bases between. Many counts were recorded for this clonotype. What it binds is unknown. Study-wide findings and caveats: It was the repertoires of 18 of 34 multiple sclerosis patients that phylogenetic grouping placed in one related-CDR3 cluster, which is a possible signature. With the multiple sclerosis repertoire cluster, neither clinical nor MRI features showed any association.

Every sequencing run generated in excess of 180 million TCR-beta sequences. These sequences covered 15-18 subjects. TCRdb re-called the 5' RACE reads with MiXCR, one entry per CDR3 protein. Among about 20,000 distinct CDR3 sequences, about 2.8% were seen once, and the ten largest hold 5.5%. The rearrangement uses TRBV7-3 and TRBJ2-3; TRBD2 is a possible D gene (6 bases). The sample comprised PBMCs. This TCR was recovered from a young woman with multiple sclerosis. The chain's CDR3 is CASGDSTGLRTDTQYF. In nucleotides, the CDR3 is TGTGCCAGCGGGGACTCTACGGGACTCCGCACAGATACGCAGTATTTT.